This entry is about one T cell receptor (beta chain). The sample belongs to a study of technical replicates of blood from several donors. Clones were read by immunoSEQ multiplex PCR, and TCRdb kept only the in-frame ones, dropping some. The data hold 85,000 to 100,000 clones, with about 95% observed a single time. Germline V lookup: CDR1 KGHSH, CDR2 LQKENI. CDR3 length: 14 residues. Trimming pared 3 bases from V and 0 bases from J, leaving 7 bases between. The chain is built from TRBV18 and TRBJ2-3; D gene unclear. The sample consisted of T cells isolated from PBMCs. The sequence derives from a human donor in good health. CDR3 residues: CASSPLQSTDTQYF. CDR3 bases: TGTGCCAGCTCACCTCTTCAGAGCACAGATACGCAGTATTTT.